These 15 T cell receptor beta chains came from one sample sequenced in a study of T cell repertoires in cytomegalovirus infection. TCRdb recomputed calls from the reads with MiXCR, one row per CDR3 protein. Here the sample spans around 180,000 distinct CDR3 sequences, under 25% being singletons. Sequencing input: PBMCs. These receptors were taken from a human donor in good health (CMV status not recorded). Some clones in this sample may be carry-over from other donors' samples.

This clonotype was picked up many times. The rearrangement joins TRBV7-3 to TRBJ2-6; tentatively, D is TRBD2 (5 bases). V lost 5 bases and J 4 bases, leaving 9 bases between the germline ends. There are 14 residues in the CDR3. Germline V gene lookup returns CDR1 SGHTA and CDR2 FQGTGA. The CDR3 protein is CASSPAAGANVLTF. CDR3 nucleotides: TGTGCCAGCAGCCCAGCGGCGGGGGCCAACGTCCTGACTTTC.

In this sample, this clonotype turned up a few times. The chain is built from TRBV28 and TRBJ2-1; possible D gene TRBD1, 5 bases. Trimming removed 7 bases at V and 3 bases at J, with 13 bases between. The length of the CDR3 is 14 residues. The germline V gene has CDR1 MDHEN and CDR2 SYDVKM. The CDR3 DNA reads TGTGCCAGCATCGACGGACACTACTACAATGAGCAGTTCTTC. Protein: CASIDGHYYNEQFF.

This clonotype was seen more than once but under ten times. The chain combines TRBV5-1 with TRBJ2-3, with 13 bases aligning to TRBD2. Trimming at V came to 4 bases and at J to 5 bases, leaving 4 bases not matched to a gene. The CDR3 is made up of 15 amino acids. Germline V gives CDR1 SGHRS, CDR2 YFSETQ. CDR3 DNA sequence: TGCGCCAGCAGCCCAGGACTAGCGGGAGTAGATACGCAGTATTTT. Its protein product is CASSPGLAGVDTQYF.

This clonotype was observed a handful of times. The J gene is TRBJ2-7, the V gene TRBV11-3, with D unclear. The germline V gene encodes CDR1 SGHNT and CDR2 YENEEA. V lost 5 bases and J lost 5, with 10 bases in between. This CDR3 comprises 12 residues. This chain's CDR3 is CASSPRMNEQYF. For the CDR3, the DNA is TGTGCCAGCAGCCCCCGAATGAACGAGCAGTACTTC.

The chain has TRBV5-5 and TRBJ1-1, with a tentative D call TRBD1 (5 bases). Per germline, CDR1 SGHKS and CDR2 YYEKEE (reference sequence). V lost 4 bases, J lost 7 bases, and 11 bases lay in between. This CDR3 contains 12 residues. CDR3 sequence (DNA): TGTGCCAGCAGCCAGGGTGCAATTGAAGCTTTCTTT. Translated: CASSQGAIEAFF. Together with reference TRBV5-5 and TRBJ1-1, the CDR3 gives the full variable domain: DAGVTQSPTHLIKTRGQQVTLRCSPISGHKSVSWYQQVLGQGPQFIFQYYEKEERGRGNFPDRFSARQFPNYSSELNVNALLLGDSALYLCASSQGAIEAFFGQGTRLTVV.

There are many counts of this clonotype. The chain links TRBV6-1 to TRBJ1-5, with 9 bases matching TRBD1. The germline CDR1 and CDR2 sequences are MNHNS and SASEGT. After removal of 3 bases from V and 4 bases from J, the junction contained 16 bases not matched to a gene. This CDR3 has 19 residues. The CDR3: CASSERVMDRGGRNQPQHF. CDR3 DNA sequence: TGTGCCAGCAGTGAGAGGGTTATGGACAGGGGCGGAAGAAATCAGCCCCAGCATTTT.

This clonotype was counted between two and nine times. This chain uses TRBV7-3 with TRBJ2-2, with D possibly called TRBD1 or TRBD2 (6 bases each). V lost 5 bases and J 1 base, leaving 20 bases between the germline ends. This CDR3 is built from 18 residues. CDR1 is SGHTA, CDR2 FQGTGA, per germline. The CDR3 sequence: CASSPRGHFARNTGELFF. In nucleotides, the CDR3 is TGTGCCAGCAGCCCCCGGGGGCACTTCGCTAGGAACACCGGGGAGCTGTTTTTT.

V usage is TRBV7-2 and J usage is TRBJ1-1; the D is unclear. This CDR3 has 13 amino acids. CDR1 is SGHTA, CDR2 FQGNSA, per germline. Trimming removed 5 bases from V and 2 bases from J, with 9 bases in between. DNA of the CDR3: TGTGCCAGCAGCAACCGGGCCAACACTGAAGCTTTCTTT. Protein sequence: CASSNRANTEAFF. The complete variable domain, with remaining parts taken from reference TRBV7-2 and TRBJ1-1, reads GAGVSQSPSNKVTEKGKDVELRCDPISGHTALYWYRQSLGQGLEFLIYFQGNSAPDKSGLPSDRFSAERTGGSVSTLTIQRTQQEDSAVYLCASSNRANTEAFFGQGTRLTVV.

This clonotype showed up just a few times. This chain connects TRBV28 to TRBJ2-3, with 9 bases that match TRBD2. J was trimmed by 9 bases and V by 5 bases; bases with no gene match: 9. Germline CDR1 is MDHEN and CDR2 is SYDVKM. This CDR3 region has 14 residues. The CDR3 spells CASSLLAGLMTQYF. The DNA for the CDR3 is TGTGCCAGCAGTCTTCTAGCGGGACTCATGACGCAGTATTTT. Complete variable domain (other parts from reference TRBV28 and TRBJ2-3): DVKVTQSSRYLVKRTGEKVFLECVQDMDHENMFWYRQDPGLGLRLIYFSYDVKMKEKGDIPEGYSVSREKKERFSLILESASTNQTSMYLCASSLLAGLMTQYFGPGTRLTVL.

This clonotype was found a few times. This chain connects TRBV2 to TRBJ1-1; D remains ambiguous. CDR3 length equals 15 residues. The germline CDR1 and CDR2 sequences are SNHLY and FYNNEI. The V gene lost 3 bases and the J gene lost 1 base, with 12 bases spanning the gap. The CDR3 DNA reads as TGTGCCAGCAGTGATCTGGCAGGTTGGAACACTGAAGCTTTCTTT. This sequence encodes CASSDLAGWNTEAFF.

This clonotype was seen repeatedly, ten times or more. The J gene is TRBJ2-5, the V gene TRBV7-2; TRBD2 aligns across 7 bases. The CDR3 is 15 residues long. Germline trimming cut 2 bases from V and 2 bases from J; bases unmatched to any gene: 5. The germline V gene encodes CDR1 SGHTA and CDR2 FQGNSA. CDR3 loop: CASSLTLAEQETQYF. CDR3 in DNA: TGTGCCAGCAGCTTAACTCTAGCGGAGCAAGAGACCCAGTACTTC.

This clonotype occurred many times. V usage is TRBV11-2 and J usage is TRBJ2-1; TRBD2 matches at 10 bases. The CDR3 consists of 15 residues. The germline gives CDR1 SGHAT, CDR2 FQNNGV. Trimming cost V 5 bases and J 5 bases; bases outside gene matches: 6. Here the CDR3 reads CASSRWGLANNEQFF. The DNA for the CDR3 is TGTGCCAGCAGCCGTTGGGGACTAGCGAACAATGAGCAGTTCTTC.

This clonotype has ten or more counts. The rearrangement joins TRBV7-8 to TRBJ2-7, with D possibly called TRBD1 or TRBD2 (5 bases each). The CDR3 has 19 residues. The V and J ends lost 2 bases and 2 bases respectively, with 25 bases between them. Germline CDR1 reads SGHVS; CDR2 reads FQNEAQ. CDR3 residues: CASSLWGLQQHSGPYEQYF. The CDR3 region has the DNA TGTGCCAGCAGCTTATGGGGGTTGCAGCAGCACAGTGGTCCCTACGAGCAGTACTTC.

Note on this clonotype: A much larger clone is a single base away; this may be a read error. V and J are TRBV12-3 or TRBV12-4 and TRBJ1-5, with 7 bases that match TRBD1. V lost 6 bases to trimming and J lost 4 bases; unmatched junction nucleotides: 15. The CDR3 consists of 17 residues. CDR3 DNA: TGTGCCAGCAGAACGAACCCAGGGACAGACAGAAATCAGCCCCAGCATTTT. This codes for CASRTNPGTDRNQPQHF.

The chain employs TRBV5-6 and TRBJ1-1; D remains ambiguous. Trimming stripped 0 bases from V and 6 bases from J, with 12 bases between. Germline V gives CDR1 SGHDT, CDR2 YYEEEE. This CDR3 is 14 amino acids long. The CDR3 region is CASSLGAGKSEAFF. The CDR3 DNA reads TGTGCCAGCAGCTTGGGGGCGGGGAAATCTGAAGCTTTCTTT.